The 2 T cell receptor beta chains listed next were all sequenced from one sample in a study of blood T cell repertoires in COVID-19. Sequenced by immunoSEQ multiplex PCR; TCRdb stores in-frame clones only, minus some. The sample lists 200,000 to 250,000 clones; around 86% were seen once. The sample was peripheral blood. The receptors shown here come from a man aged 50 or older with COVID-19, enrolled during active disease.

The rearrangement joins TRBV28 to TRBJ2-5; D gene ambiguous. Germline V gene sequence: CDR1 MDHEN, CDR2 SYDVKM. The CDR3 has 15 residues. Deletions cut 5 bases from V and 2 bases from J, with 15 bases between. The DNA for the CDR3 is TGTGCCAGCAGTGCGAACGACGACTGGCAAGAGACCCAGTACTTC. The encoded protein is CASSANDDWQETQYF. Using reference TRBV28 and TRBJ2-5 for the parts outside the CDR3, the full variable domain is DVKVTQSSRYLVKRTGEKVFLECVQDMDHENMFWYRQDPGLGLRLIYFSYDVKMKEKGDIPEGYSVSREKKERFSLILESASTNQTSMYLCASSANDDWQETQYFGPGTRLLVL.

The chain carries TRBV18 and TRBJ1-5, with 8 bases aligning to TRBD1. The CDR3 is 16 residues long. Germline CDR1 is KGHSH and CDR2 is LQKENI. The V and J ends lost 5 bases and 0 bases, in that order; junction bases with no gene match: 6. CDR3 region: CASSSDRGNSNQPQHF. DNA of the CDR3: TGTGCCAGCTCATCAGACAGGGGCAATAGCAATCAGCCCCAGCATTTT.